This paragraph covers one T cell receptor (beta chain) sequence. In germline, CDR1 is MNHEY, CDR2 SMNVEV (reference sequence). The CDR3 covers 14 residues. The trim removed 6 bases at V and 2 bases at J, leaving 7 bases unmatched. The sample belongs to a study of blood T cell repertoires in COVID-19. Across the whole study: Samples came from the United States, Italy and Spain, spanning acute and convalescent COVID-19. PBMCs, B-cell-depleted T cells, or T cells provided the cDNA or gDNA that made up the material.

The table came from immunoSEQ multiplex PCR; TCRdb's copy has only in-frame clones and leaves some out. Of 75,000 or so clones in the sample, roughly 88% are singletons; the top ten hold over 25%. The sequenced material came from peripheral blood. This sequence joins TRBV27 and TRBJ2-7; 7 nucleotides align to TRBD1. This receptor was taken from a man aged 45-65 years with acute or convalescent COVID-19. This CDR3 is CASRKGQPPYEQYF. CDR3 nucleotide sequence: TGTGCCAGCAGGAAGGGACAGCCACCCTACGAGCAGTACTTC.